The 5 T cell receptor beta chains below were found in one sample sequenced in a study of blood T cell repertoires in COVID-19. The data were produced by immunoSEQ multiplex PCR, yet TCRdb's version contains in-frame clones alone and is incomplete. The sample lists about 250,000 clones; roughly 88% were seen once. The sample taken for sequencing was PBMCs or T cells enriched from blood (not recorded which). The receptor source for this set is a woman aged 25 to 39 who had recovered from COVID-19.

The rearrangement uses TRBV4-1 and TRBJ2-3; 9 nucleotides match TRBD2. With 1 base clipped from V and 5 bases from J, the junction kept 4 bases outside the gene matches. In germline, CDR1 is MGHRA, CDR2 YSYEKL. CDR3 size: 15 residues. This CDR3 reads CASSQVGLARDTQYF. The DNA of the CDR3 is TGCGCCAGCAGCCAAGTGGGACTAGCAAGAGATACGCAGTATTTT.

The rearrangement links TRBV4-2 to TRBJ1-6, with 10 bases aligning to TRBD1. This CDR3 has 17 residues. The junction had 6 bases not matched to a gene; V was cut back by 0 bases and J by 7 bases. The germline gives CDR1 LGHNA, CDR2 YNFKEQ. The DNA of the CDR3 is TGTGCCAGCAGCCAAGATACGGACAGGGGGTCGAATTCACCCCTCCACTTT. Translation: CASSQDTDRGSNSPLHF.

The V and J genes are TRBV6-5 and TRBJ2-7; 13 bases fit TRBD2. Germline CDR1 and CDR2: MNHEY and SVGAGI. V lost 2 bases to trimming and J lost 2 bases; unmatched junction nucleotides: 0. CDR3 length: 15 residues. CDR3 protein: CASSYTSGGAYEQYF. Here the CDR3 DNA reads TGTGCCAGCAGTTACACTAGCGGGGGGGCCTACGAGCAGTACTTC.

The chain combines TRBV4-2 with TRBJ2-1; the match to TRBD2 covers 9 bases. V dropped 0 bases and J dropped 0; count of bases not matched to a gene: 3. Germline V gene sequence: CDR1 LGHNA, CDR2 YNFKEQ. The CDR3 runs 17 residues. CDR3 residues: CASSQDLAGSSYNEQFF. In DNA, the CDR3 is TGTGCCAGCAGCCAAGATCTAGCGGGGAGCTCCTACAATGAGCAGTTCTTC.

This clone was observed a few times. The J gene is TRBJ1-6, the V gene TRBV7-9, with a tentative D call TRBD1 (5 bases). This CDR3 region has 13 residues. CDR1 and CDR2 from the germline V gene are SEHNR and FQNEAQ (reference sequence). Trimming removed 2 bases at V and 8 bases at J, with 7 bases between. The chain's CDR3 is CASSLTGDSPLHF. CDR3 nucleotide sequence: TGTGCCAGCAGCTTAACAGGAGATTCACCCCTCCACTTT.